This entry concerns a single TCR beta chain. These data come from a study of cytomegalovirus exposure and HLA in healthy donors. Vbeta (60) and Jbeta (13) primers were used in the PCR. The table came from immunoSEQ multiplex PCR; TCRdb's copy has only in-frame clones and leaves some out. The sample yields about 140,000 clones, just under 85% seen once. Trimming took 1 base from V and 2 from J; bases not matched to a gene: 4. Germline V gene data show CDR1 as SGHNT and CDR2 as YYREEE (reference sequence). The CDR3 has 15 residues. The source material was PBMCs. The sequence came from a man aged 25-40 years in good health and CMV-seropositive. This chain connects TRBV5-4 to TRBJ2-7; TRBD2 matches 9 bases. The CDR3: CASSLRLAGAYEQYF. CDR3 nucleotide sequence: TGTGCCAGCAGCTTGCGGTTAGCGGGGGCCTACGAGCAGTACTTC. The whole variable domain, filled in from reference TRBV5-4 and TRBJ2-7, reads ETGVTQSPTHLIKTRGQQVTLRCSSQSGHNTVSWYQQALGQGPQFIFQYYREEENGRGNFPPRFSGLQFPNYSSELNVNALELDDSALYLCASSLRLAGAYEQYFGPGTRLTVT.